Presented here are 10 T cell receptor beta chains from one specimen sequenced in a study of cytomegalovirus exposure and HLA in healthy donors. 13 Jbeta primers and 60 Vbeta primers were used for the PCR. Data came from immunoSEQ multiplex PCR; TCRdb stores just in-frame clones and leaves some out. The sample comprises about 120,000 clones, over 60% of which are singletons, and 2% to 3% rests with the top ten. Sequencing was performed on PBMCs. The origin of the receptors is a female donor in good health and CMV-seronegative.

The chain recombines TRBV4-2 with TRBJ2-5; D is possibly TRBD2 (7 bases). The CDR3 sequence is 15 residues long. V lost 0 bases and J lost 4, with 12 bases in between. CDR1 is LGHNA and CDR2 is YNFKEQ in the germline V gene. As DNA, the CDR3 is TGTGCCAGCAGCCAAGATGTGGGGGGGCCAGAGACCCAGTACTTC. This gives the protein CASSQDVGGPETQYF.

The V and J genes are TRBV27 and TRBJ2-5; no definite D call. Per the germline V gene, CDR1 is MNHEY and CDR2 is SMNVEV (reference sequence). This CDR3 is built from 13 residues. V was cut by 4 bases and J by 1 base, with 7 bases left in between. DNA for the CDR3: TGTGCCAGCAGTTGGCGGTTCCAAGAGACCCAGTACTTC. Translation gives CASSWRFQETQYF.

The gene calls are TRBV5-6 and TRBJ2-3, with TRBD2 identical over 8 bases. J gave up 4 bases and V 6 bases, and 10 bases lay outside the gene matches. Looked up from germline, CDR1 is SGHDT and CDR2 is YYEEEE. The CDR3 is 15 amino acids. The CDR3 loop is CASTTGGGRSDTQYF. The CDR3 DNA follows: TGTGCCAGCACGACAGGCGGGGGGCGATCAGATACGCAGTATTTT. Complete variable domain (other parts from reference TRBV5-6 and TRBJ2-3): DAGVTQSPTHLIKTRGQQVTLRCSPKSGHDTVSWYQQALGQGPQFIFQYYEEEERQRGNFPDRFSGHQFPNYSSELNVNALLLGDSALYLCASTTGGGRSDTQYFGPGTRLTVL.

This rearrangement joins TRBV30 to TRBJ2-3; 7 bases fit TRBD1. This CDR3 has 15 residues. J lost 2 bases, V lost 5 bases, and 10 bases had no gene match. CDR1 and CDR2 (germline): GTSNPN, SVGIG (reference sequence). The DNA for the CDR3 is TGTGCCTGGCGGGAACGTAGGGGGCTCACAGATACGCAGTATTTT. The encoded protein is CAWRERRGLTDTQYF.

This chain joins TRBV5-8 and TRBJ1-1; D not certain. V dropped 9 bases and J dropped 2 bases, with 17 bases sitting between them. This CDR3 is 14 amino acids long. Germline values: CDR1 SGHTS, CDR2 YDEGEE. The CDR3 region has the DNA TGTGCCACCAAGAGACGAGGAGGTAACACTGAAGCTTTCTTT. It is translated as CATKRRGGNTEAFF.

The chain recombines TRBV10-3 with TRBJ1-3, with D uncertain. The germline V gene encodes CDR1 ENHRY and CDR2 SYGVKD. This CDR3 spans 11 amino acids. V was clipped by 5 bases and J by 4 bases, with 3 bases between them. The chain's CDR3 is CAISQGNTIYF. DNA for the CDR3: TGTGCCATCAGTCAGGGAAACACCATATATTTT.

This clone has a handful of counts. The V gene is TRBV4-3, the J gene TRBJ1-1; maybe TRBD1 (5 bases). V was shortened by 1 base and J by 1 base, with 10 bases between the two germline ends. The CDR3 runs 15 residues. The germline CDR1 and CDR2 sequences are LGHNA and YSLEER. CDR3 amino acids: CASSQVGLSNTEAFF. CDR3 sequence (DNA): TGCGCCAGCAGCCAAGTGGGACTCTCGAACACTGAAGCTTTCTTT.

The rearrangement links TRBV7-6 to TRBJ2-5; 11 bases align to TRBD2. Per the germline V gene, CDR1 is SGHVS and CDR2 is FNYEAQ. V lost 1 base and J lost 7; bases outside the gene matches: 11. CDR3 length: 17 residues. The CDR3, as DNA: TGTGCCAGCAGCTTAGTTCGTAGCGGGGGGGCCAGGGCGACCCAGTACTTC. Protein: CASSLVRSGGARATQYF.

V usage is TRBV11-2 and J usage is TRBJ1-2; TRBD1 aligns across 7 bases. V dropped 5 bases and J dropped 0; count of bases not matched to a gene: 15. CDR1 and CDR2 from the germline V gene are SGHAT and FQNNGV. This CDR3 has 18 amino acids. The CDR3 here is CASSRTVTGSVANYGYTF. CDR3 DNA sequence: TGTGCCAGCAGCCGAACAGTGACAGGGAGCGTTGCTAACTATGGCTACACCTTC.

The CDR3 sequence is CASSRSGGYEQYF. As DNA, the CDR3 is TGTGCCAGCAGTCGAAGCGGGGGCTACGAGCAGTACTTC. V usage is TRBV6-1 and J usage is TRBJ2-7; TRBD2 agrees at 8 bases. The CDR3 totals 13 residues. Trimming cost V 5 bases and J 3 bases; bases outside gene matches: 3. Germline assignment: CDR1 MNHNS and CDR2 SASEGT.